Listed below are T cell receptor beta chains from one sample, sequenced in a study of shared clonotypes between healthy human individuals. Some clones are missing from TCRdb's copy, which holds only in-frame ones; the method was immunoSEQ multiplex PCR. This repertoire shows some 740,000 clones, about 92% found once; its top ten account for 24%. The sequencing input was naive CD8+ T cells sorted from blood. The receptors were sampled from a man younger than 45 in good health. The CDR3 runs from the conserved cysteine through the conserved F or W. The D gene is left open where the match is weak. Size is stated for part of the rows, as once, few or many counts, or as a class when the clone is expanded.

TRBJ2-7,.,TRBV6-1,once,TGTGCCAGCAGTGAAGAAGCTACAGGCTACGAGCAGTACTTC,CASSEEATGYEQYF
TRBJ2-6,.,TRBV27,.,TGTGCCAGCAGTTTATCCCCTGGGGCCAACGTCCTGACTTTC,CASSLSPGANVLTF
TRBJ2-3,.,TRBV5-4,.,TGTGCCAGCAGCTTAGGGTCCTTTGCAGATACGCAGTATTTT,CASSLGSFADTQYF
TRBJ2-7,TRBD1,TRBV7-8,.,TGTGCCAGCAGCTTGAAGGGGACAGCCTACGAGCAGTACTTC,CASSLKGTAYEQYF
TRBJ2-7,.,TRBV27,.,TGTGCCAGCAGTTCCCTCCCCCCGGGCTCCTACGAGCAGTACTTC,CASSSLPPGSYEQYF
TRBJ2-1,.,TRBV7-6,.,TGTGCCAGCAGCTCACTCACTAACTACAATGAGCAGTTCTTC,CASSSLTNYNEQFF
TRBJ2-7,.,TRBV19,once,TGTGCCAGTAGTTCCCTCGGCGAGCAGTACTTC,CASSSLGEQYF
TRBJ2-4,.,TRBV19,.,TGTGCCAGTAAAGATGAGACAGGCAAAAACATTCAGTACTTC,CASKDETGKNIQYF
TRBJ2-6,.,TRBV11-2,.,TGTGCCAGCAGCTTAGTCGGGGGGGCCAACGTCCTGACTTTC,CASSLVGGANVLTF
TRBJ2-1,TRBD2,TRBV14,.,TGTGCCAGCAGCCAAGTTCCGCTAGCGGACAATGAGCAGTTCTTC,CASSQVPLADNEQFF
TRBJ1-1,.,TRBV7-2,.,TGTGCCAGCAGCAGCAGGCAGGGAATTAACACTGAAGCTTTCTTT,CASSSRQGINTEAFF
TRBJ2-7,.,TRBV4-1,.,TGCGCCAGCAGCCAAGGAAGCTACGAGCAGTACTTC,CASSQGSYEQYF
TRBJ2-1,TRBD2,TRBV19,.,TGTGCCAGTAGTATAGCGGGAGGGAGCTCCTACAATGAGCAGTTCTTC,CASSIAGGSSYNEQFF
TRBJ2-7,TRBD2,TRBV19,.,TGTGCCAGTAGTATTACTAGCGGGAGTTACGAGCAGTACTTC,CASSITSGSYEQYF
TRBJ2-3,.,TRBV7-9,.,TGTGCCAGCAGCTTACTTGAGAGGGCCTGGAATGATACGCAGTATTTT,CASSLLERAWNDTQYF
TRBJ2-2,.,TRBV29-1,.,TGCAGCGTTGACGACAGAGCCACGGGGGAGCTGTTTTTT,CSVDDRATGELFF
TRBJ2-3,TRBD2,TRBV7-2,.,TGTGCCAGCAGCTTAGGGCTAGCGGGGCGTAGCACAGATACGCAGTATTTT,CASSLGLAGRSTDTQYF
TRBJ2-7,TRBD2,TRBV27,.,TGTGCCAGCAGTTTATACGGCGGGAGACGGTACGAGCAGTACTTC,CASSLYGGRRYEQYF
TRBJ2-1,TRBD1,TRBV27,.,TGTGCCAGCAGTGAACCCGGGACAGGGGGCATCAATGAGCAGTTCTTC,CASSEPGTGGINEQFF
TRBJ2-7,TRBD2,TRBV27,.,TGTGCCAGCAGTTTATCCTTAGCGGGAGGGCCCTACGAGCAGTACTTC,CASSLSLAGGPYEQYF
TRBJ2-5,.,TRBV27,.,TGTGCCAGCAGTTTATCCTCCATTGTACAAGAGACCCAGTACTTC,CASSLSSIVQETQYF
TRBJ1-1,.,TRBV10-2,.,TGCGCCAGCAGTCCAGACACTGAAGCTTTCTTT,CASSPDTEAFF
TRBJ2-7,TRBD2,TRBV29-1,.,TGCAGCGTTGAGGGGACTAGCGGGAGGGACTACGAGCAGTACTTC,CSVEGTSGRDYEQYF
TRBJ2-1,.,TRBV7-8,.,TGTGCCAGCAGCTGGGGGGCAGGGGGAAGTGGTGCCTACAATGAGCAGTTCTTC,CASSWGAGGSGAYNEQFF
TRBJ2-5,.,TRBV4-3,once,TGCGCCAGCAGCCAAATCCTTACAGGGACAGAGACCCAGTACTTC,CASSQILTGTETQYF
TRBJ2-5,.,TRBV7-6,.,TGTGCCAGCAGCTTAGAGGCAGGGGGGACTCAAGAGACCCAGTACTTC,CASSLEAGGTQETQYF
TRBJ2-1,.,TRBV11-2,.,TGTGCCAGCAGTTCGGGACGGCTGCCCTACAATGAGCAGTTCTTC,CASSSGRLPYNEQFF
TRBJ2-5,.,TRBV29-1,.,TGCAGCGTTGAACGGAAAGAGACCCAGTACTTC,CSVERKETQYF
TRBJ1-3,.,TRBV6-6,.,TGTGCCAGCAGCCCAACACGCTCTGGAAACACCATATATTTT,CASSPTRSGNTIYF
TRBJ1-2,.,TRBV27,.,TGTGCCAGCAGTTCTAACAGGGATACTCTCTTCTTC,CASSSNRDTLFF
TRBJ1-3,.,TRBV28,.,TGTGCCAGCAGTCACGAAGGCGCGGGGATATATTTT,CASSHEGAGIYF
TRBJ2-7,.,TRBV6-5,once,TGTGCCAGCACCCAGGGGATCTCCTACGAGCAGTACTTC,CASTQGISYEQYF
TRBJ2-5,.,TRBV7-9,.,TGTGCCAGCAGCTTAGCGGCCCAAGAGACCCAGTACTTC,CASSLAAQETQYF
TRBJ1-1,.,TRBV5-4,.,TGTGCCAGCAGCCCCCGGGGGGGAGCGAACACTGAAGCTTTCTTT,CASSPRGGANTEAFF
TRBJ2-1,.,TRBV7-9,.,TGTGCCAGCAGCTTAGAGGGACACAATGAGCAGTTCTTC,CASSLEGHNEQFF
TRBJ2-2,.,TRBV30,.,TGTGCCTGGAGAGACGGGAGTGTAGCCGGGGAGCTGTTTTTT,CAWRDGSVAGELFF
TRBJ2-2,.,TRBV29-1,.,TGCAGCGTTGGTGCCGGCGACACCGGGGAGCTGTTTTTT,CSVGAGDTGELFF
TRBJ2-5,.,TRBV10-1,.,TGCGCCAGCAGTTACAGCCAAGAGACCCAGTACTTC,CASSYSQETQYF
TRBJ2-5,.,TRBV7-2,.,TGTGCCAGCAGCTTGGACGGGAACCAAGAGACCCAGTACTTC,CASSLDGNQETQYF
TRBJ1-1,.,TRBV10-2,.,TGCGCCAGCAACTCACAGGTTCCTACCACGTCTACTGAAGCTTTCTTT,CASNSQVPTTSTEAFF
TRBJ1-4,TRBD1,TRBV6-5,.,TGTGCCAGCAGTTGGGGACAGGGTGGAGGAGAAAAACTGTTTTTT,CASSWGQGGGEKLFF
TRBJ2-1,TRBD2,TRBV27,.,TGTGCCAGCAGACTAGCGGGAGCTCTTGATGAGCAGTTCTTC,CASRLAGALDEQFF
TRBJ2-1,.,TRBV25-1,once,TGTGCCAGCAGTTCGGGGGCAGACAATGAGCAGTTCTTC,CASSSGADNEQFF
TRBJ2-3,.,TRBV29-1,.,TGCAGCGTTGAAGCAGTCTGGGGAGATACGCAGTATTTT,CSVEAVWGDTQYF
TRBJ2-3,.,TRBV9,.,TGTGCCAGCAGCGTAGATGACACAGATACGCAGTATTTT,CASSVDDTDTQYF